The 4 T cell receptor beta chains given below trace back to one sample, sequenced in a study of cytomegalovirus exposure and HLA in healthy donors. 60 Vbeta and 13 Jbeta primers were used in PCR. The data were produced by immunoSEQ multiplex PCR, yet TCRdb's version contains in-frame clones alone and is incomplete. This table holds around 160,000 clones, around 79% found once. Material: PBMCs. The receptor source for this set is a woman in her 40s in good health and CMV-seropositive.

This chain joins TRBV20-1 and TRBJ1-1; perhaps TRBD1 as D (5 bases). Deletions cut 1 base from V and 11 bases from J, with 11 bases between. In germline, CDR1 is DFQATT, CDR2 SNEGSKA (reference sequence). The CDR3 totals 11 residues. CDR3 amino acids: CSARVDSRAFF. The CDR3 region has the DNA TGCAGTGCTAGAGTTGACAGCAGGGCTTTCTTT.

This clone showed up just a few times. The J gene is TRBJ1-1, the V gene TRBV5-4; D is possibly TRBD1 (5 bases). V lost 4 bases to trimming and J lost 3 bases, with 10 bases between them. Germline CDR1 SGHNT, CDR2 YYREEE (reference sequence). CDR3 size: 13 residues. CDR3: CASSRTPDTEAFF. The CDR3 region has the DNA TGTGCCAGCAGCCGGACACCAGACACTGAAGCTTTCTTT.

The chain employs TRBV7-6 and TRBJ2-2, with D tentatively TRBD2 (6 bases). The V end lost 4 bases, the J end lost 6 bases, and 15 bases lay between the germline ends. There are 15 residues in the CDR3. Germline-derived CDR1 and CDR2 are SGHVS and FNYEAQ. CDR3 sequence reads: CASSSQAGWPGELFF. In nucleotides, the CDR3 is TGTGCCAGCAGCTCCCAGGCGGGATGGCCCGGGGAGCTGTTTTTT.

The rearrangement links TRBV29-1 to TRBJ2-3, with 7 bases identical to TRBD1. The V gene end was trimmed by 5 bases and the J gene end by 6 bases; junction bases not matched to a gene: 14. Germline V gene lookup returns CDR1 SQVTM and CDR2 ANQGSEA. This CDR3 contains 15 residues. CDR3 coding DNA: TGCAGCGTTAGCTCGACAGGGTCCCCACAGGATACGCAGTATTTT. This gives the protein CSVSSTGSPQDTQYF.